The 28 T cell receptor beta chains below all came from one sample that was sequenced in a study of T cell responses to AZD1222 COVID-19 vaccine. Generated by immunoSEQ multiplex PCR, the TCRdb table keeps only in-frame clones and is missing some. The sample lists 130,000 to 150,000 clones, around 90% occurring once. Sequenced material: peripheral blood, taken on day 0 of AZD1222 vaccination. These receptors all stem from an adult in good health.

This chain uses TRBV19 with TRBJ2-7, with 8 bases aligning to TRBD2. This CDR3 comprises 14 residues. Per the germline V gene, CDR1 is LNHDA and CDR2 is SQIVND (reference sequence). The V and J ends lost 3 bases and 3 bases, in that order; junction bases with no gene match: 4. The CDR3 DNA is TGTGCCAGTAGTATGGCTAGCGGGCGCTACGAGCAGTACTTC. Translation gives CASSMASGRYEQYF. Full variable domain (remainder filled in from reference TRBV19 and TRBJ2-7): DGGITQSPKYLFRKEGQNVTLSCEQNLNHDAMYWYRQDPGQGLRLIYYSQIVNDFQKGDIAEGYSVSREKKESFPLTVTSAQKNPTAFYLCASSMASGRYEQYFGPGTRLTVT.

The rearrangement links TRBV5-1 to TRBJ2-5; D is perhaps TRBD1 or TRBD2 (5 bases each). The CDR3 length is 13 residues. Trimming took off 2 bases at V and 2 bases at J, with 7 bases between the two ends. Germline V gives CDR1 SGHRS, CDR2 YFSETQ. CDR3 sequence (DNA): TGCGCCAGCAGCTTCGGGGCACAAGAGACCCAGTACTTC. Its translation is CASSFGAQETQYF.

The chain has TRBV5-6 and TRBJ2-7; the D call may be TRBD1 or TRBD2 (6 bases each). The V gene lost 3 bases and the J gene lost 2 bases, with 12 bases spanning the gap. Germline V gives CDR1 SGHDT, CDR2 YYEEEE. The CDR3 covers 14 residues. CDR3 amino acids: CASSSTGAAYEQYF. In DNA form, the CDR3 reads TGTGCCAGCAGCTCAACGGGGGCCGCCTACGAGCAGTACTTC. Variable domain in full (rest from reference TRBV5-6 and TRBJ2-7): DAGVTQSPTHLIKTRGQQVTLRCSPKSGHDTVSWYQQALGQGPQFIFQYYEEEERQRGNFPDRFSGHQFPNYSSELNVNALLLGDSALYLCASSSTGAAYEQYFGPGTRLTVT.

This clone was detected only once. The V and J genes are TRBV29-1 and TRBJ1-1, with D unresolved. The CDR3 consists of 16 residues. Germline lookup yields CDR1 SQVTM and CDR2 ANQGSEA. Trimming shortened V by 7 bases and J by 1 base, and 22 bases separated the two germline ends. The CDR3 loop is CSARVPGSGANTEAFF. In DNA, the CDR3 is TGCAGCGCTAGGGTACCCGGGTCTGGTGCGAACACTGAAGCTTTCTTT.

This chain uses TRBV28 with TRBJ1-3; D is unclear. Germline loops: CDR1 MDHEN, CDR2 SYDVKM. The CDR3 is 14 residues long. Deletions cut 2 bases from V and 2 bases from J, with 7 bases between. The CDR3 loop is CASSLNSAGNTIYF. The CDR3 nucleotides are TGTGCCAGCAGTTTAAATTCGGCTGGAAACACCATATATTTT.

The J gene is TRBJ1-1, the V gene TRBV30; D not certain. The CDR3 consists of 11 residues. Germline CDR1 reads GTSNPN; CDR2 reads SVGIG (reference sequence). The V gene lost 4 bases and the J gene lost 6 bases, with 9 bases spanning the gap. The CDR3 loop reads CAWIAWSEAFF. DNA of the CDR3: TGTGCCTGGATCGCCTGGTCTGAAGCTTTCTTT.

This chain connects TRBV24-1 to TRBJ2-5; 12 nucleotides line up with TRBD2. After removal of 1 base from V and 3 bases from J, the junction contained 17 bases not matched to a gene. Germline values: CDR1 KGHDR, CDR2 SFDVKD. This CDR3 spans 21 amino acids. The CDR3 loop is CATSDFLFRLAGGQVKETQYF. As DNA, the CDR3 is TGTGCCACCAGTGATTTCCTCTTTAGGCTAGCGGGAGGGCAAGTTAAAGAGACCCAGTACTTC.

The chain uses TRBV4-1 and TRBJ1-5; 8 bases fit TRBD1. Germline loops: CDR1 MGHRA, CDR2 YSYEKL. This CDR3 has 15 amino acids. V trimming: 0 bases; J trimming: 5 bases; junction bases outside the gene matches: 3. The CDR3: CASSQEVGQDQPQHF. DNA of the CDR3: TGCGCCAGCAGCCAAGAAGTGGGACAGGATCAGCCCCAGCATTTT.

This rearrangement joins TRBV19 to TRBJ2-5, with a possible D match to TRBD2 (5 bases). Germline V CDR1 and CDR2: LNHDA, SQIVND (reference sequence). Trimming stripped 3 bases from V and 5 bases from J, with 13 bases between. There are 14 residues in the CDR3. The CDR3 region is CASSIPGVRETQYF. DNA of the CDR3: TGTGCCAGTAGTATCCCCGGGGTTCGGGAGACCCAGTACTTC.

The rearrangement links TRBV9 to TRBJ2-5; 7 nucleotides line up with TRBD1. V was pared by 3 bases and J by 5 bases, with 10 bases of the junction left unmatched. The CDR3 loop spans 15 amino acids. CDR1 and CDR2 from the germline V gene are SGDLS and YYNGEE. CDR3 in amino acids: CASSATGAGGETQYF. In nucleotides, the CDR3 is TGTGCCAGCAGCGCTACAGGGGCAGGCGGCGAGACCCAGTACTTC.

The chain joins TRBV7-9 to TRBJ2-6; tentative D call: TRBD1 (5 bases). V was shortened by 2 bases and J by 9 bases, with 8 bases between the two germline ends. The CDR3 loop spans 13 amino acids. CDR1 and CDR2 (germline): SEHNR, FQNEAQ (reference sequence). CDR3 in DNA: TGTGCCAGCAGCTTACAGGGCGGCAACGTCCTGACTTTC. Translated: CASSLQGGNVLTF. The entire variable domain, with the rest obtained from reference TRBV7-9 and TRBJ2-6, is as follows: DTGVSQNPRHKITKRGQNVTFRCDPISEHNRLYWYRQTLGQGPEFLTYFQNEAQLEKSRLLSDRFSAERPKGSFSTLEIQRTEQGDSAMYLCASSLQGGNVLTFGAGSRLTVL.

This rearrangement joins TRBV29-1 to TRBJ1-1; D unclear. CDR1 is SQVTM, CDR2 ANQGSEA, per germline. Trimming shortened V by 3 bases and J by 0 bases, and 8 bases separated the two germline ends. The length of the CDR3 is 13 residues. CDR3 DNA sequence: TGCAGCGTTGATGTGGGGATGAACACTGAAGCTTTCTTT. Its protein product is CSVDVGMNTEAFF.

This chain uses TRBV28 with TRBJ2-7, with 10 bases matching TRBD1. After removal of 0 bases from V and 4 bases from J, the junction contained 9 bases not matched to a gene. Germline CDR1 is MDHEN and CDR2 is SYDVKM. This CDR3 contains 17 residues. The chain's CDR3 is CASSLWVGWTGGYEQYF. The CDR3 nucleotides read TGTGCCAGCAGTTTATGGGTTGGGTGGACAGGGGGATACGAGCAGTACTTC.

The V and J genes are TRBV19 and TRBJ1-3, with D hard to call. The CDR3 is 14 residues long. The V end was cut by 5 bases, the J end by 2 bases, with 10 bases between. Germline V gene lookup returns CDR1 LNHDA and CDR2 SQIVND (reference sequence). The CDR3 is CASSYGGAGNTIYF. CDR3 in DNA: TGTGCCAGTAGTTATGGAGGTGCTGGAAACACCATATATTTT.

This chain links TRBV2 with TRBJ1-1, with TRBD1 as a possible D gene (6 bases). Germline-derived CDR1 and CDR2 are SNHLY and FYNNEI. The CDR3 is made up of 15 amino acids. The V end was cut by 6 bases, the J end by 3 bases, with 17 bases between. The CDR3 DNA is TGTGCCAGCAGAACACAGGGCTCCTTGGACACTGAAGCTTTCTTT. It translates to CASRTQGSLDTEAFF.

The chain uses TRBV19 and TRBJ2-2, with D possibly TRBD2 on 6 matching bases. The CDR3 is 14 residues long. Trimming cost V 7 bases and J 4 bases, with 13 bases left between them. Germline CDR1 reads LNHDA; CDR2 reads SQIVND (reference sequence). CDR3 sequence (DNA): TGTGCCAGTAACAAAGTGGGGGGCACCGGGGAGCTGTTTTTT. It codes for CASNKVGGTGELFF.

The CDR3 spells CASSFPTRGVAKNIQYF. CDR3 DNA: TGTGCCAGCAGCTTCCCGACTAGGGGGGTGGCCAAAAACATTCAGTACTTC. This chain uses TRBV7-2 with TRBJ2-4; TRBD1 or TRBD2 may be the D gene (6 bases each). The CDR3 loop spans 17 amino acids. Trimming shortened V by 3 bases and J by 1 base, and 16 bases separated the two germline ends. Germline CDR1 and CDR2: SGHTA and FQGNSA.

V is TRBV9 and J is TRBJ2-5; TRBD1 matches at 7 bases. The germline V gene encodes CDR1 SGDLS and CDR2 YYNGEE. CDR3 length equals 14 residues. The junction had 3 bases not matched to a gene; V was cut back by 2 bases and J by 2 bases. The CDR3 spells CASSVGTEQETQYF. The CDR3 coding sequence is TGTGCCAGCAGCGTCGGGACAGAACAAGAGACCCAGTACTTC.

The chain couples TRBV2 to TRBJ2-3; no definite D call. Germline loops: CDR1 SNHLY, CDR2 FYNNEI. This CDR3 comprises 17 residues. V dropped 6 bases and J dropped 1 base, with 20 bases sitting between them. Here the CDR3 DNA reads TGTGCCAGCAGGGCCACCCTGAGCGAGTGGGGCACAGATACGCAGTATTTT. The encoded protein is CASRATLSEWGTDTQYF.

The chain has TRBV5-1 and TRBJ2-7; 9 bases are shared with TRBD2. The junction had 4 bases not matched to a gene; V was cut back by 5 bases and J by 7 bases. CDR1 and CDR2 (germline): SGHRS, YFSETQ. CDR3 length: 12 residues. CDR3 region: CASRREGQEQYF. CDR3 sequence (DNA): TGCGCCAGCAGGCGGGAGGGCCAAGAGCAGTACTTC.

As DNA, the CDR3 is TGTGCCAGCAGGGGTTCTGGAGCGGGAGGACCCTACAATGAGCAGTTCTTC. Its protein is CASRGSGAGGPYNEQFF. The chain uses TRBV28 and TRBJ2-1; 9 bases line up with TRBD2. The J segment lost 2 bases and the V segment lost 6 bases, leaving 11 bases of the junction unmatched. CDR3 size: 17 residues. Per germline, CDR1 MDHEN and CDR2 SYDVKM.

CDR3 nucleotides: TGTGCCAGCAGGGGGGGACTAGCGGGCGGCAATGAGCAGTTCTTC. This translates into CASRGGLAGGNEQFF. The J gene is TRBJ2-1, the V gene TRBV28; 12 bases map to TRBD2. With V trimmed by 6 bases and J by 6 bases, 6 bases remained unmatched. Germline V CDR1 and CDR2: MDHEN, SYDVKM. This CDR3 region has 15 residues.

The chain joins TRBV7-9 to TRBJ2-1; possibly TRBD2 for D (5 bases). Germline V gene data show CDR1 as SEHNR and CDR2 as FQNEAQ (reference sequence). Trimming cost V 4 bases and J 7 bases, with 8 bases left between them. The CDR3 is 12 amino acids. The CDR3 reads CASSSTGNEQFF. In nucleotides, the CDR3 is TGTGCCAGCAGCTCAACGGGAAATGAGCAGTTCTTC.

This clone came up once. The chain recombines TRBV18 with TRBJ2-1, with 10 bases aligning to TRBD2. This CDR3 has 15 amino acids. The V segment lost 5 bases and the J segment 7 bases; nucleotides outside the gene matches: 8. CDR1 and CDR2 (germline): KGHSH, LQKENI. CDR3 DNA: TGTGCCAGCTCATCGCTAGCGGGAGATGGAAATGAGCAGTTCTTC. It codes for CASSSLAGDGNEQFF.

The chain employs TRBV7-9 and TRBJ2-2; tentatively, D is TRBD1 or TRBD2 (5 bases each). V lost 1 base, J lost 4 bases, and 13 bases lay in between. CDR3 length: 16 amino acids. The germline CDR1 and CDR2 sequences are SEHNR and FQNEAQ (reference sequence). CDR3 protein: CASSLVGDGITGELFF. The CDR3 bases are TGTGCCAGCAGCTTAGTAGGGGACGGGATCACCGGGGAGCTGTTTTTT.

This chain connects TRBV19 to TRBJ1-1; D not resolved. The V and J ends lost 7 bases and 2 bases respectively, with 14 bases between them. There are 14 residues in the CDR3. CDR1 is LNHDA, CDR2 SQIVND, per germline (reference sequence). The CDR3 region is CASNLIGQNTEAFF. The CDR3, as DNA: TGTGCCAGTAACCTTATAGGCCAAAACACTGAAGCTTTCTTT.

The CDR3 DNA reads TGTGCCAGCAGCTCTCGACAGGGATTGGAGGCCAACGTCCTGACTTTC. Translating gives CASSSRQGLEANVLTF. The chain is built from TRBV7-9 and TRBJ2-6, with 7 bases fitting TRBD1. The germline V gene has CDR1 SEHNR and CDR2 FQNEAQ (reference sequence). The length of the CDR3 is 16 residues. J lost 6 bases, V lost 4 bases, and 9 bases had no gene match.

This clone was seen only a few times. Written as DNA, the CDR3 is TGTGCCAGCAGCCACGGGACTAGCGGCCTCGAAGATACGCAGTATTTT. Translation: CASSHGTSGLEDTQYF. The rearrangement joins TRBV3-1 (or the pseudogene TRBV3-2) to TRBJ2-3; 11 nucleotides match TRBD2. The germline CDR1 and CDR2 sequences are LGHDT and YNNKEL (reference sequence). The CDR3 loop spans 16 amino acids. V gave up 3 bases and J gave up 5 bases; unmatched junction bases: 7.